One TCR beta chain is described in this entry. CDR1 is SGDLS, CDR2 YYNGEE, per germline. With V trimmed by 3 bases and J by 8 bases, 6 bases remained unmatched. CDR3 length: 14 residues. Authors' methods: It was from reference gene primer amplification that nucleated cell counts were estimated. Data came from immunoSEQ multiplex PCR; TCRdb stores just in-frame clones and leaves some out. The V and J calls and clone size were taken over from that table, and D and trimming were inferred from the DNA. The sample consists of about 71,000 clones, roughly 89% of them appearing once. This sample was included in a study of blood T cell repertoires in COVID-19. Overall study context: There were acute and convalescent COVID-19 samples, and they came from the United States, Italy and Spain. Sample material is recorded as cDNA or gDNA derived from T cells, B-cell-depleted T cells, or PBMCs.

This chain links TRBV9 with TRBJ1-4; 8 positions agree with TRBD1. The receptor was derived from a man aged 50-59 years with active COVID-19. The sequenced sample was peripheral blood. The CDR3 sequence is CASSAGQGGEKLFF. In nucleotides, the CDR3 is TGTGCCAGCAGCGCCGGACAGGGTGGAGAAAAACTGTTTTTT.